This paragraph reports one T cell receptor (beta chain). The data are from a study of blood T cell repertoires in COVID-19. Study at large: PBMCs, B-cell-depleted T cells, or T cells were the source of the cDNA or gDNA that made up the material.

The V end lost 4 bases, the J end lost 0 bases, and 10 bases lay between the germline ends. The CDR3 is 15 residues long. From germline, CDR1 is SGHNT and CDR2 YYREEE (reference sequence). Authors' methods: Amplification of reference gene primers provided the estimated nucleated cell counts. Clones were read by immunoSEQ multiplex PCR, and TCRdb kept only the in-frame ones, dropping some. That table gives V, J and clone size, and the DNA gave D and trimming. This sample has roughly 150,000 clones, with around nine tenths found just once. The sample was peripheral blood. This sequence was found in a human donor in a cohort sampled during active COVID-19. The V and J genes are TRBV5-4 and TRBJ2-2, with TRBD2 as a possible D gene (5 bases). The CDR3 region is CASSTEVANTGELFF. For the CDR3, the DNA is TGTGCCAGCAGCACGGAGGTGGCGAACACCGGGGAGCTGTTTTTT.